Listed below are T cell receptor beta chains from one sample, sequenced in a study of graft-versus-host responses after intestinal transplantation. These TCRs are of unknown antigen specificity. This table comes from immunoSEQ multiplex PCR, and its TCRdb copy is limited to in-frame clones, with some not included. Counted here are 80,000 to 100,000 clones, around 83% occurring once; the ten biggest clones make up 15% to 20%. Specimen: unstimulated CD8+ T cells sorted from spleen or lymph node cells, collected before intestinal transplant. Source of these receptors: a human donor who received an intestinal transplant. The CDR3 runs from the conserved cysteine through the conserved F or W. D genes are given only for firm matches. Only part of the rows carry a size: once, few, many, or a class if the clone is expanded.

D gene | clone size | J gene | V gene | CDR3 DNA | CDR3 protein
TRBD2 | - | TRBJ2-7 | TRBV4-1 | TGCGCCAGCAGCCAGGGGCCATGGCCTCTAGCGGGGTACGAGCAGTACTTC | CASSQGPWPLAGYEQYF
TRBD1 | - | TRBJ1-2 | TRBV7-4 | TGTGCCAGCAGCCCCTATCGGGAAAGGACAGGGGAGAGTGGCTACACCTTC | CASSPYRERTGESGYTF
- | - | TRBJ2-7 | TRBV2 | TGTGCCAGCAGTCCCTACGAGCAGTACTTC | CASSPYEQYF
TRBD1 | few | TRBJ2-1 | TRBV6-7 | TGTGCCAGCAGTAGGGGACAGCGATTCTACAATGAGCAGTTCTTC | CASSRGQRFYNEQFF
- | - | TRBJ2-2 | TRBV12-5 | TGTGCTAGTGGCCCCAAAAGAAACACCGGGGAGCTGTTTTTT | CASGPKRNTGELFF
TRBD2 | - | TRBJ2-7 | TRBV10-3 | TGTGCCATCGGGGCGGGGGAGTACGAGCAGTACTTC | CAIGAGEYEQYF
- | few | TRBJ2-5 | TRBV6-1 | TGTGCCAGCAGTGTATGGGGGAGGTCCCCGCAAGAGACCCAGTACTTC | CASSVWGRSPQETQYF
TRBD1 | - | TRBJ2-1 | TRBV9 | TGTGCCAGCAGCGAGGGGACAGGGCCTACCTTATACAATGAGCAGTTCTTC | CASSEGTGPTLYNEQFF
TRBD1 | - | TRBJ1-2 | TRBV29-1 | TGCAGCCCCAGAGGGGACAGTGAGAACTATGGCTACACCTTC | CSPRGDSENYGYTF
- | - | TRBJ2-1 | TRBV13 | TGTGCCAGCAATTCCTACGGTGGCTTCTACAATGAGCAGTTCTTC | CASNSYGGFYNEQFF
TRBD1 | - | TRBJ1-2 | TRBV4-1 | TGCGCCAGCAGCCAGCCGGGACAGGTTAACTATGGCTACACCTTC | CASSQPGQVNYGYTF
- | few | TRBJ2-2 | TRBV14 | TGTGCCAGCAGCCAAGGGGCCGGGGAGCTGTTTTTT | CASSQGAGELFF
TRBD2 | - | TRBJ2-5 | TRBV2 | TGTGCCAGCAAAACTAGCGGGGGTAGCGAGACCCAGTACTTC | CASKTSGGSETQYF
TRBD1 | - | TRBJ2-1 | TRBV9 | TGTGCCAGCAGCCCCACAGGGGGAGACAATGAGCAGTTCTTC | CASSPTGGDNEQFF
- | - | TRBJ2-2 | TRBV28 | TGTGCCAGCTACAGGGAGCCCGGGGAGCTGTTTTTT | CASYREPGELFF
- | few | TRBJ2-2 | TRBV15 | TGTGCCACCAGCCCCATGCCCTGGGGGGCGAACACCGGGGAGCTGTTTTTT | CATSPMPWGANTGELFF
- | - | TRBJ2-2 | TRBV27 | TGTGCCATCCTGCGCAACGGGGAGCTGTTTTTT | CAILRNGELFF
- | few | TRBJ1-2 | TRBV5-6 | TGTGCCAGCAGCTTGAACTCTCAGCCTCCGGGGGGCTATGGCTACACCTTC | CASSLNSQPPGGYGYTF
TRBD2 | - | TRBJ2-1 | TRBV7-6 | TGTGCCAGCAGTTCGACTAGCGGGAGCTACAATGAGCAGTTCTTC | CASSSTSGSYNEQFF
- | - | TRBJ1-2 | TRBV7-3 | TGTGCCAGCAGCTTAGGTCCAGGGGACTATGGCTACACCTTC | CASSLGPGDYGYTF
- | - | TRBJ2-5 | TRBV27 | TGTGCCAGCAGTTTTGGGGGGCTGGAGACCCAGTACTTC | CASSFGGLETQYF
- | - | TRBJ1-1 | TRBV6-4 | TGTGCCAGCAGTTCTTGGGGGGGATCCACTGAAGCTTTCTTT | CASSSWGGSTEAFF
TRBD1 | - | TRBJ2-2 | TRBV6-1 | TGTGCCAGCAGCGGGACAGTCAACACCGGGGAGCTGTTTTTT | CASSGTVNTGELFF
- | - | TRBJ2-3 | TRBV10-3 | TGTGCCATCAGTCCCGTTCCCGAAATCACAGATACGCAGTATTTT | CAISPVPEITDTQYF
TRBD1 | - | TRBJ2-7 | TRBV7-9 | TGTGCCAGCAGCTGGGGACAGTCCTACGAGCAGTACTTC | CASSWGQSYEQYF
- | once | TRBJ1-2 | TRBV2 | TGTGCCAGCACGGGATTTGGCAGCGAATCCTATGGCTACACCTTC | CASTGFGSESYGYTF
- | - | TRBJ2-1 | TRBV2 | TGTGCCAGCAGTGAGAACAGCTACAATGAGCAGTTCTTC | CASSENSYNEQFF
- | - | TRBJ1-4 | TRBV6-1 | TGTGCCAGCAGTGAAGCAGGGTCGGCTAATGAAAAACTGTTTTTT | CASSEAGSANEKLFF
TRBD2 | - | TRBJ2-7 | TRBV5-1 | TGCGCCAGCAGCTTGGGTAGCGGGAGTGGCGACGAGCAGTACTTC | CASSLGSGSGDEQYF
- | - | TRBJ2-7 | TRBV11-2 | TGTGCCAGCAGCTTAATCGATACAGGGTCCGAGCAGTACTTC | CASSLIDTGSEQYF
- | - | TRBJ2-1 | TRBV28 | TGTGCCAGCCGGGACTGGTTACACAATGAGCAGTTCTTC | CASRDWLHNEQFF
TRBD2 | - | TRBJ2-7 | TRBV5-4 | TGTGCCAGCAGCTATGGACTAGCGGGAGGCTACGAGCAGTACTTC | CASSYGLAGGYEQYF
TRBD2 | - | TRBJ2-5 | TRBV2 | TGTGCCAGCGGGGCGCGGGGGGGAGTAGAGACCCAGTACTTC | CASGARGGVETQYF
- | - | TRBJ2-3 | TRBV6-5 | TGTGCCAGCAGCACTCAGGGAGATACGCAGTATTTT | CASSTQGDTQYF
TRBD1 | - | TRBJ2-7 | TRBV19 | TGTGCCAGTAGTCTGGGACAGGGGTACGAGCAGTACTTC | CASSLGQGYEQYF
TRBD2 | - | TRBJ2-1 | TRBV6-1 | TGTGCCAGCAGAGGTCTAGCGGGAGCCTACAATGAGCAGTTCTTC | CASRGLAGAYNEQFF
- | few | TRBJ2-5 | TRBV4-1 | TGCGCCAGCAGTCGGTTCGGGGTTCAAGAGACCCAGTACTTC | CASSRFGVQETQYF
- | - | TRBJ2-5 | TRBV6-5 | TGTGCCAGCAGCGACAACAGGGCAGAGACCCAGTACTTC | CASSDNRAETQYF
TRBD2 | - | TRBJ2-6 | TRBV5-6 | TGTGCCAGCAGCTTGGGTTCGGGGGGTAGGCACTCTGGGGCCAACGTCCTGACTTTC | CASSLGSGGRHSGANVLTF
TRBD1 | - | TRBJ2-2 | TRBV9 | TGTGCCAGCAGCGGACCACAGGGGAACGGGGAGCTGTTTTTT | CASSGPQGNGELFF
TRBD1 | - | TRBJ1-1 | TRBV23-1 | TGCGCCAGCAGTCATTCCGGACAGGGGGCTTTCTTT | CASSHSGQGAFF
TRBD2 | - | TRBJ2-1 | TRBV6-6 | TGTGCCAGCAGTTACGTAGTAGCGGGAGTGAATGAGCAGTTCTTC | CASSYVVAGVNEQFF
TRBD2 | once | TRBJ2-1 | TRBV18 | TGTGCCAGCTCACCTGTGGGACTAGCGGGATTGATCTACAATGAGCAGTTCTTC | CASSPVGLAGLIYNEQFF
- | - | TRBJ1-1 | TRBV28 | TGTGCCAGCAGTGCACAGGGGAACACTGAAGCTTTCTTT | CASSAQGNTEAFF
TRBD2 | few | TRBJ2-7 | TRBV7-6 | TGTGCCAGCAGCTTAGAAGGGACTAGCGGGATATACGAGCAGTACTTC | CASSLEGTSGIYEQYF
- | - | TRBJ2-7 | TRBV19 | TGTGCCAGTAGTAAATCGGACGCAACAATAAGCTACGAGCAGTACTTC | CASSKSDATISYEQYF
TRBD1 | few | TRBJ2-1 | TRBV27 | TGTGCCAGCAGGGGACAGGGGACTAGCAATGAGCAGTTCTTC | CASRGQGTSNEQFF
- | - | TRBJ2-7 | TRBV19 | TGTGCCAGTAGTATAGCCGGGGGGCGGGCCTACGAGCAGTACTTC | CASSIAGGRAYEQYF
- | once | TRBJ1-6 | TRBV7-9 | TGTGCCAGCAGCTTAGGGGGCGGACCGAGGTCACCCCTCCACTTT | CASSLGGGPRSPLHF
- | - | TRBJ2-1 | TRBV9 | TGTGCCAGCAGCGTAGGTTGGGTGAACTCCTACAATGAGCAGTTCTTC | CASSVGWVNSYNEQFF
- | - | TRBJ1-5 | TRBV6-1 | TGTGCCAGCACCCCTTGGGTACACCGCAATCAGCCCCAGCATTTT | CASTPWVHRNQPQHF
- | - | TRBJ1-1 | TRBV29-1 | TGCAGCGTTGATCTCGCGGACACTGAAGCTTTCTTT | CSVDLADTEAFF
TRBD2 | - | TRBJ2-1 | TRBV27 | TGTGCCAGCAGTTTATCGACACTAGCGGGAGTATACAATGAGCAGTTCTTC | CASSLSTLAGVYNEQFF
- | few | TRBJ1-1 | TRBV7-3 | TGTGCCAGCAGCTCTGAAGCTTTCTTT | CASSSEAFF
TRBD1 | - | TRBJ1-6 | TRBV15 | TGTGCCACCAGCCCTGACAGGGCCTATAATTCACCCCTCCACTTT | CATSPDRAYNSPLHF
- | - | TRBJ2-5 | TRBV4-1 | TGCGCCAGCAGCCAAGTTCAACAGGGAGAGACCCAGTACTTC | CASSQVQQGETQYF